Sequencing of this TCR beta chain was carried out in a study of cytomegalovirus exposure and HLA in healthy donors. This CDR3 is 12 amino acids long. Germline CDR1 reads SQVTM; CDR2 reads ANQGSEA. V gave up 1 base and J gave up 9 bases, with 10 bases separating them. The assay was immunoSEQ multiplex PCR, and TCRdb's table has in-frame clones only and misses some. The sample gives about 250,000 clones, roughly nine tenths of which show up once; 12% is in the top ten. Specimen: PBMCs. The receptor comes from a man between 18 and 29 years old in good health and CMV-seropositive. The chain joins TRBV29-1 to TRBJ2-1; the D gene could be TRBD1 or TRBD2 (5 bases each). The DNA of the CDR3 is TGCAGCGTTGAAGGGTGGGGGAGTGAGCAGTTCTTC. Protein: CSVEGWGSEQFF.